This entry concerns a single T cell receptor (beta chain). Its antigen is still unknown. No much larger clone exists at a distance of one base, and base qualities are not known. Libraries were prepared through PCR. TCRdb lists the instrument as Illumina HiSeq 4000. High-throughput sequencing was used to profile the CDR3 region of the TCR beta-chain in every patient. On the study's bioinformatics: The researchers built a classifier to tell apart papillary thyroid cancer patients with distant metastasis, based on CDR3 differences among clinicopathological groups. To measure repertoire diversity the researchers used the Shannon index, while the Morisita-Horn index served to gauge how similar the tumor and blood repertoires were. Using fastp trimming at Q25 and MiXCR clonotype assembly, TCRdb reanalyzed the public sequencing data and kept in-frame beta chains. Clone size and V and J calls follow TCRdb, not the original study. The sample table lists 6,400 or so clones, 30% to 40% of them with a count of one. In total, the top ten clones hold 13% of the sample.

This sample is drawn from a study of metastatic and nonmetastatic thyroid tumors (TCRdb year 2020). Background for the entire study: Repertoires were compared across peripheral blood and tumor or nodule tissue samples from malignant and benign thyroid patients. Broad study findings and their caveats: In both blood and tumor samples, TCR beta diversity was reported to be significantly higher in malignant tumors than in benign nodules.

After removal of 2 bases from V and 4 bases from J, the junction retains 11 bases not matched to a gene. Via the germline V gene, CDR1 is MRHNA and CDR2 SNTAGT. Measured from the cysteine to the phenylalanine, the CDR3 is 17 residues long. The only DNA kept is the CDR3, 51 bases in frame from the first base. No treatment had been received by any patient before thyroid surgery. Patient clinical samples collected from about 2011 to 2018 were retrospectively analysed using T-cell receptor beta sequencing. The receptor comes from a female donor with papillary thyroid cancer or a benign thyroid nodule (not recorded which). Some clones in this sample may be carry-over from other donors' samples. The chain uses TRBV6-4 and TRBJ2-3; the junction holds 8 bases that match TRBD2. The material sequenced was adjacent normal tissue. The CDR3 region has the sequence CASSDRRGGSDADTQYF. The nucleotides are TGTGCCAGCAGTGACCGACGGGGGGGGTCGGACGCAGATACGCAGTATTTT.